Described below is a single T cell receptor (beta chain) sequence and its context. A far larger clone is one nucleotide away, so this likely arose from a read error. This sample was included in a study of shared clonotypes between healthy human individuals. Germline CDR1 is SGHRS and CDR2 is YFSETQ. There are 19 residues in the CDR3. The run depth of the assay was deep. Repertoires were generated with immunoSEQ multiplex PCR, while TCRdb's copy carries only in-frame clones and drops some. The table records fewer than 600,000 clones, 70% to 80% of them present only once. The donors, healthy adults who were HIV-negative, had experienced no recent acute infections or vaccinations.

This TCR came from a woman in her thirties or forties in good health. Some clones in this sample may be carry-over from other donors' samples. The gene calls are TRBV5-1 and TRBJ1-1; TRBD1 matches 7 bases. Material for sequencing was PBMCs. The CDR3 protein is CASSLDARTGAFMNTEALF. Written as DNA, the CDR3 is TGCGCCAGCAGCTTGGACGCTAGGACAGGTGCTTTCATGAACACTGAAGCTCTCTTT.